This TCR beta chain was sequenced during a study of blood T cells in healthy people across ages. Study-wide findings and caveats: Unsorted PBMC input precluded a conclusive naive versus antigen-experienced comparison.

The use of a sample-barcoded 5' primer and a J-beta primer mix characterized a second PCR of about 6 to 12 cycles. TCRdb reprocessed the 5' RACE reads via MiXCR and lists one record per CDR3 protein. The table shows around 900,000 distinct CDR3 sequences, with roughly half occurring only once. As concerns this clonotype: The antigen is undetermined. Being one base from a much bigger clone, this may be a read error.

The CDR3 runs to 12 residues. The germline V gene has CDR1 SNHLY and CDR2 FYNNEI. Trimming removed 6 bases at V and 6 bases at J, with 12 bases between. The chain uses TRBV2 and TRBJ2-7, with D maybe TRBD1 (5 bases). The receptor comes from an older woman in good health. Material: blood. In nucleotides, the CDR3 is TGTGCCAGCAGAGCCGCAGGGCGCGAGCAGTACTTC. It is translated as CASRAAGREQYF.